This T cell receptor (beta chain) was sequenced for a study of CD8 T cells in ankylosing spondylitis. The study's findings and limits: A TCR beta motif of about 8 highly homologous variants seemed to mark ankylosing spondylitis blood. Some motif variants were previously reported in reactive arthritis synovial fluid and blood.

The TCR beta libraries were generated through quantitative 5'-RACE incorporating molecular barcodes. MiXCR, run by TCRdb on the 5' RACE reads, gives a single entry per CDR3 protein. The data contain roughly 230,000 distinct CDR3 sequences, 8.2% of them seen just once; the ten biggest clones take up more than 4.5%. This clonotype was counted ten times or more. What it binds is not known. The V gene end was trimmed by 6 bases and the J gene end by 7 bases; junction bases not matched to a gene: 16. The germline V gene has CDR1 MNHEY and CDR2 SVGEGT. The length of the CDR3 is 16 residues. The material sequenced was blood, either unsorted or a sorted T cell fraction (not recorded which). This receptor was identified in a female donor with ankylosing spondylitis or in good health (not recorded which). The chain uses TRBV6-2 or TRBV6-3 and TRBJ1-1; 8 nucleotides match TRBD1. Here the CDR3 reads CASSLDSQGAGNEAFF. CDR3 sequence (DNA): TGTGCCAGCAGCTTGGATTCCCAGGGGGCCGGGAATGAAGCTTTCTTT.